Below are 8 T cell receptor beta chains sequenced from a single sample in a study of neurological immune-mediated disorders. Via MiXCR, TCRdb re-called the 5' RACE reads, giving one row per CDR3 protein. Counted here are 78,000 or so distinct CDR3 sequences, 4.5% to 6.5% occurring once; the ten biggest clones make up less than 2.5%. Sample: PBMCs. All receptors derive from a woman aged 25 to 45 with multiple sclerosis.

Remarks on this clonotype: A much larger clone sits a single nucleotide away, making a read error possible. The chain recombines TRBV6-6 with TRBJ1-2; D is ambiguous. Germline V gene lookup returns CDR1 MNHNY and CDR2 SVGAGI (reference sequence). V was shortened by 5 bases and J by 4 bases, with 23 bases between the two germline ends. CDR3 size: 17 residues. CDR3 protein: CASSNTQTAGGGYGYTF. Written as DNA, the CDR3 is TGTGCCAGCAGTAATACCCAAACAGCGGGCGGTGGCTATGGCTACACCTTC.

The chain combines TRBV12-3 or TRBV12-4 with TRBJ1-1, with D perhaps matching TRBD1 (6 bases). The CDR3 runs 13 residues. Trimming stripped 4 bases from V and 8 bases from J, with 14 bases between. This CDR3 reads CASSSRGTKEAFF. In DNA form, the CDR3 reads TGTGCCAGCAGTTCCAGGGGAACCAAAGAAGCTTTCTTT.

This clonotype was counted ten times or more. The chain is built from TRBV5-6 and TRBJ2-7, with 7 bases aligning to TRBD1. The CDR3 consists of 14 residues. The J segment lost 4 bases and the V segment lost 4 bases, leaving 8 bases of the junction unmatched. Per germline, CDR1 SGHDT and CDR2 YYEEEE. CDR3 residues: CASSSWDRGYEQYV. DNA of the CDR3: TGTGCCAGCAGCAGTTGGGACAGAGGTTACGAGCAGTACGTC.

This clonotype occurred many times. The chain is built from TRBV27 and TRBJ2-7; D gene ambiguous. The germline V gene has CDR1 MNHEY and CDR2 SMNVEV (reference sequence). There are 13 residues in the CDR3. Deletions cut 5 bases from V and 2 bases from J, with 10 bases between. The CDR3 DNA is TGTGCCAGCAGTAACCTCCGAACCTACGAGCAGTACGTC. As protein: CASSNLRTYEQYV.

This clonotype was picked up many times. The chain uses TRBV5-1 and TRBJ2-3; 7 bases are a match to TRBD2. This CDR3 is built from 15 residues. Germline V gene lookup returns CDR1 SGHRS and CDR2 YFSETQ. Trimming took 3 bases from V and 2 from J; bases not matched to a gene: 6. CDR3 in DNA: TGCGCCAGCAGCTGGGGGAGGGCCATCACAGATACGCAGTATTTT. It encodes CASSWGRAITDTQYF.

This clonotype was found many times. The chain recombines TRBV20-1 with TRBJ1-5; a weak D match, TRBD1 (5 bases). The length of the CDR3 is 13 residues. The V end was cut by 7 bases, the J end by 0 bases, with 10 bases between. The germline CDR1 and CDR2 sequences are DFQATT and SNEGSKA (reference sequence). CDR3 in DNA: TGCAGTGTGGGGGGGTCTAGCAATCAGCCCCAGCATTTT. This gives the protein CSVGGSSNQPQHF.

This clonotype was observed a few times. V gene TRBV20-1 combines with J gene TRBJ2-1; TRBD2 is a possible D gene (5 bases). Between the trimmed V and J ends, which lost 2 bases and 6 bases, there was a span of 11 bases. The CDR3 totals 13 residues. Germline CDR1 is DFQATT and CDR2 is SNEGSKA (reference sequence). CDR3 bases: TGCAGTGCTAGACAGGACTTTATCAATGAGCAGTTCTTC. Its translation is CSARQDFINEQFF.

This clonotype was observed many times. The chain carries TRBV15 and TRBJ1-1, with D perhaps TRBD1 (6 bases). Germline V CDR1 and CDR2: LNHNV, YYDKDF (reference sequence). V lost 3 bases and J lost 1, with 9 bases in between. The CDR3 covers 14 residues. The DNA of the CDR3 is TGTGCCACCAGCAGGGCGACAGGGAACACTGAAGCTTTCTTT. Residues: CATSRATGNTEAFF.